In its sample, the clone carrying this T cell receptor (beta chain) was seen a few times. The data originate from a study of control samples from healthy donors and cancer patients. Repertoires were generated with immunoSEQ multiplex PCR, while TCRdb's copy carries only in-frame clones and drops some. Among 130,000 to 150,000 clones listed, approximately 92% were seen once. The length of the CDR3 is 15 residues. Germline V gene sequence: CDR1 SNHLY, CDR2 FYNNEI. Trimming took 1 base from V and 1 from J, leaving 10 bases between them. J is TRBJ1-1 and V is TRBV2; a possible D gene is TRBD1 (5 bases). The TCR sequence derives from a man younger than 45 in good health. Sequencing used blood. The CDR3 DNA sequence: TGTGCCAGCAGTGAAGGACAGAATGGGAACACTGAAGCTTTCTTT. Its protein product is CASSEGQNGNTEAFF. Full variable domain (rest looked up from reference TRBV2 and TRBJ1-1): EPEVTQTPSHQVTQMGQEVILRCVPISNHLYFYWYRQILGQKVEFLVSFYNNEISEKSEIFDDQFSVERPDGSNFTLKIRSTKLEDSAMYFCASSEGQNGNTEAFFGQGTRLTVV.